The 19 T cell receptor beta chains listed next were all sequenced from one sample in a study of blood T cell repertoires in COVID-19. Method: immunoSEQ multiplex PCR; TCRdb's copy keeps in-frame clones and lacks some. The table shows 45,000 to 60,000 clones, with roughly 90% occurring only once. The sequenced sample was peripheral blood. These receptors originate from a man between 50 and 59 years old with active COVID-19.

This rearrangement joins TRBV18 to TRBJ2-1; TRBD1 might be the D (6 bases). The CDR3 has 15 amino acids. The V end lost 4 bases, the J end lost 4 bases, and 14 bases lay between the germline ends. In germline, CDR1 is KGHSH, CDR2 LQKENI. DNA of the CDR3: TGTGCCAGCTCACGGTATTCGGACAGATACAATGAGCAGTTCTTC. Translated, it gives CASSRYSDRYNEQFF. Drawing the rest from reference TRBV18 and TRBJ2-1, the complete variable domain is NAGVMQNPRHLVRRRGQEARLRCSPMKGHSHVYWYRQLPEEGLKFMVYLQKENIIDESGMPKERFSAEFPKEGPSILRIQQVVRGDSAAYFCASSRYSDRYNEQFFGPGTRLTVL.

The genes are TRBV6-5 and TRBJ2-2; 10 nucleotides agree with TRBD1. V gave up 3 bases and J gave up 7 bases; unmatched junction bases: 8. CDR1 is MNHEY, CDR2 SVGAGI, per germline. The CDR3 extends over 16 amino acids. The CDR3 sequence: CASSYPTGGSVGELFF. CDR3 coding DNA: TGTGCCAGCAGTTATCCGACAGGGGGCTCGGTCGGGGAGCTGTTTTTT.

The CDR3 DNA follows: TGTGCCAGCAGTTACTCGACAGGGGCCTACGAGCAGTACGTC. Its protein is CASSYSTGAYEQYV. The J gene is TRBJ2-7, the V gene TRBV6-5; TRBD1 matches 8 bases. This CDR3 has 14 residues. Germline V gives CDR1 MNHEY, CDR2 SVGAGI. Germline trimming cut 0 bases from V and 2 bases from J; bases unmatched to any gene: 0.

The chain joins TRBV9 to TRBJ1-1; the match to TRBD1 covers 9 bases. The CDR3 is 14 amino acids. The germline CDR1 and CDR2 sequences are SGDLS and YYNGEE. Trimming cost V 3 bases and J 4 bases; bases outside gene matches: 4. CDR3 DNA sequence: TGTGCCAGCAGCGCCCAGACAGGGGGCACTGAAGCTTTCTTT. Translated, it gives CASSAQTGGTEAFF.

This chain joins TRBV3-1 (or the pseudogene TRBV3-2) and TRBJ1-1, with 9 nucleotides matching TRBD1. The CDR3 sequence is 13 residues long. Germline assignment: CDR1 LGHDT and CDR2 YNNKEL (reference sequence). V shed 4 bases and J 6 bases; nucleotides not matched to a gene: 3. CDR3 bases: TGTGCCAGCAGCCTAAACAGGGGGCCTGAAGCTTTCTTT. This translates into CASSLNRGPEAFF.

The chain is built from TRBV11-2 and TRBJ1-6; 8 bases line up with TRBD1. The CDR3 is made up of 16 amino acids. Germline CDR1 is SGHAT and CDR2 is FQNNGV. The V gene end was trimmed by 4 bases and the J gene end by 4 bases; junction bases not matched to a gene: 6. CDR3 sequence: CASSSPGTGYNSPLHF. The CDR3 DNA reads as TGTGCCAGCAGCTCCCCCGGGACAGGTTATAATTCACCCCTCCACTTT.

The chain has TRBV21-1 and TRBJ1-1; TRBD1, the table's D call, was not compared with the DNA. TRBV21-1 is a pseudogene. This CDR3 region has 14 residues. The CDR3 loop is CASSKGAGNTEAFF. For the CDR3, the DNA is TGTGCCAGCAGCAAAGGGGCCGGGAACACTGAAGCTTTCTTT.

V is TRBV27 and J is TRBJ2-7; 7 bases are a match to TRBD1. This CDR3 comprises 14 residues. V shed 3 bases, J shed 3 bases, and the junction held 5 bases outside the gene matches. Germline CDR1 MNHEY, CDR2 SMNVEV (reference sequence). The CDR3 bases are TGTGCCAGCAGTTTTTTACAGGGGAGCTACGAGCAGTACTTC. It translates to CASSFLQGSYEQYF.

DNA of the CDR3: TGTGCCAGCAGCTTGGGGGGAGGCTCTGGAAACACCATATATTTT. Protein product: CASSLGGGSGNTIYF. V gene TRBV5-6 combines with J gene TRBJ1-3; D remains ambiguous. The ends were cut back, 0 bases at V and 0 bases at J, with 7 bases in the middle. Germline CDR1 is SGHDT and CDR2 is YYEEEE. The CDR3 totals 15 residues.

The chain combines TRBV19 with TRBJ2-3; D is possibly TRBD2 (6 bases). There are 13 residues in the CDR3. The germline gives CDR1 LNHDA, CDR2 SQIVND (reference sequence). V lost 9 bases to trimming and J lost 3 bases, with 13 bases between them. The DNA for the CDR3 is TGTGCCAGCCGTAACGGGGGTACAGATACGCAGTATTTT. Translated: CASRNGGTDTQYF. Together with reference TRBV19 and TRBJ2-3, the CDR3 gives the full variable domain: DGGITQSPKYLFRKEGQNVTLSCEQNLNHDAMYWYRQDPGQGLRLIYYSQIVNDFQKGDIAEGYSVSREKKESFPLTVTSAQKNPTAFYLCASRNGGTDTQYFGPGTRLTVL.

In this sample, this clone turned up once. The genes are TRBV6-5 and TRBJ1-1; D may be TRBD1 (5 bases). Trimming pared 5 bases from V and 1 base from J, leaving 11 bases between. This CDR3 is 14 amino acids long. Germline-derived CDR1 and CDR2 are MNHEY and SVGAGI. Here the CDR3 reads CASSKDTPNTEAFF. DNA for the CDR3: TGTGCCAGCAGTAAGGACACACCGAACACTGAAGCTTTCTTT.

This sequence joins TRBV23-1 and TRBJ1-1; D might be TRBD1 (6 bases). TRBV23-1 is flagged as an ORF with uncertain function. Trimming removed 4 bases at V and 6 bases at J, with 18 bases between. The CDR3 runs 15 residues. CDR3 sequence (DNA): TGCGCCAGCAGTCCTCGGGACACGGCCGACCCTGAAGCTTTCTTT. Translated: CASSPRDTADPEAFF.

The chain combines TRBV6-2 or TRBV6-3 with TRBJ2-6; D possibly corresponds to TRBD1 (7 bases). This CDR3 has 19 residues. Per the germline V gene, CDR1 is MNHEY and CDR2 is SVGEGT. Between the trimmed V and J ends, which lost 6 bases and 6 bases, there was a span of 27 bases. CDR3 in amino acids: CASSRGVVRATGEANVLTF. The CDR3 nucleotides are TGTGCCAGCAGCCGCGGGGTAGTTCGGGCTACAGGGGAGGCCAACGTCCTGACTTTC.

This clone was seen just once. The chain carries TRBV7-8 and TRBJ1-4; 10 bases match TRBD1. Trimming cost V 4 bases and J 7 bases; bases outside gene matches: 6. The CDR3 length is 15 residues. CDR1 SGHVS and CDR2 FQNEAQ come from the germline V gene. The CDR3 DNA is TGTGCCAGCAGCTCCAAGGACAGGGGGGGTGAAAAACTGTTTTTT. The encoded protein is CASSSKDRGGEKLFF.

V is TRBV7-2 and J is TRBJ2-1, with TRBD2 identical over 9 bases. The V segment lost 0 bases and the J segment 10 bases; nucleotides outside the gene matches: 4. CDR1 and CDR2 from the germline V gene are SGHTA and FQGNSA. This CDR3 is built from 14 residues. DNA of the CDR3: TGTGCCAGCAGCTTAGCCGGCGGGGGGGCGGAGCAGTTCTTC. The encoded protein is CASSLAGGGAEQFF.

The J gene is TRBJ2-4, the V gene TRBV9; a possible D gene is TRBD2 (6 bases). The CDR3 is 15 residues long. Per the germline V gene, CDR1 is SGDLS and CDR2 is YYNGEE. The ends were cut back, 4 bases at V and 9 bases at J, with 20 bases in the middle. In DNA form, the CDR3 reads TGTGCCAGCAGCCCCGGTATGTGGGGGGTTAGCATTCAGTACTTC. Amino acids: CASSPGMWGVSIQYF.

The rearrangement uses TRBV5-1 and TRBJ2-7; D is unresolved. The germline V gene has CDR1 SGHRS and CDR2 YFSETQ. Trimming left V 4 bases short and J 3 bases short, with 11 bases between. The CDR3 loop spans 13 amino acids. The CDR3 nucleotides are TGCGCCAGCAGCCTGGAGTTTAGCTACGAGCAGTACTTC. Translated: CASSLEFSYEQYF.

This clone has just a few counts. The gene calls are TRBV11-2 and TRBJ1-2; TRBD1 matches 7 bases. CDR3 length: 14 amino acids. Germline V gene sequence: CDR1 SGHAT, CDR2 FQNNGV. The trim removed 5 bases at V and 3 bases at J, leaving 6 bases unmatched. CDR3 nucleotide sequence: TGTGCCAGCAGCCCTTACAGGGGACACTATGGCTACACCTTC. It codes for CASSPYRGHYGYTF. Variable domain in full (rest from reference TRBV11-2 and TRBJ1-2): EAGVAQSPRYKIIEKRQSVAFWCNPISGHATLYWYQQILGQGPKLLIQFQNNGVVDDSQLPKDRFSAERLKGVDSTLKIQPAKLEDSAVYLCASSPYRGHYGYTFGSGTRLTVV.

The V gene is TRBV18, the J gene TRBJ1-5; possibly TRBD1 for D (5 bases). Germline loops: CDR1 KGHSH, CDR2 LQKENI. The V end was cut by 4 bases, the J end by 6 bases, with 16 bases between. The CDR3 runs to 15 residues. CDR3 sequence (DNA): TGTGCCAGCTCACTCAGTAGGGGAAGGGGTCAGCCCCAGCATTTT. The encoded protein is CASSLSRGRGQPQHF.